A single count supports the clone carrying this T cell receptor beta chain. Antigen specificity is unknown. Primed by a sample-barcoded 5' primer and a J-beta primer mix, a second PCR proceeded for 7 to 11 cycles. TCRdb passed the 5' RACE reads through MiXCR, listing each CDR3 protein once. The sample shows 1.5 million to 2 million distinct CDR3 sequences, 28% of them seen only once. This sample was taken from a study of blood T cells in healthy people across ages. Study-wide results and caveats: Per million T cells, TCR beta diversity dropped about linearly as age rose. Reliance upon unsorted PBMCs precluded definitive naive versus antigen-experienced comparison. Naive T cell percentage showed a strong correlation with TCR beta diversity.

The CDR3 totals 24 residues. CDR1 and CDR2 from the germline V gene are SGHAT and FQDESV (reference sequence). Healthy Russian Caucasian donors spanned ages about 6 to 90 years. The V gene is TRBV11-1, the J gene TRBJ2-7, with TRBD1 matching 7 bases. The J call is in doubt because the DNA end fits TRBJ2-5 better. This sequence originates from a woman in her twenties or thirties in good health. Sequencing was performed on blood. CDR3: CASSLAGPRAGQARIRWVKETQYF. CDR3 coding DNA: TGTGCCAGCAGCTTAGCCGGCCCCCGGGCTGGACAGGCGCGAATTCGATGGGTTAAAGAGACCCAGTACTTC.